This TCR beta chain was retrieved from a study of blood T cell repertoires in COVID-19. Repertoires were generated with immunoSEQ multiplex PCR, while TCRdb's copy carries only in-frame clones and drops some. Altogether some 150,000 clones are present, 70% to 90% being singletons, with the ten largest covering 0.55% to 0.75%. V was clipped by 0 bases and J by 4 bases, with 9 bases between them. Germline lookup yields CDR1 MNHEY and CDR2 SVGAGI. The CDR3 is made up of 14 amino acids. The material sequenced was peripheral blood. The chain uses TRBV6-5 and TRBJ2-5; D unclear. The source of this sequence is a man aged 60 to 75 with COVID-19, enrolled during active disease. CDR3 amino acids: CASSYSWQIETQYF. DNA of the CDR3: TGTGCCAGCAGTTACTCGTGGCAGATAGAGACCCAGTACTTC.